Listed here are 27 T cell receptor beta chains from one sample, sequenced in a study of CD8 T cells in ankylosing spondylitis. TCRdb itself ran the 5' RACE reads through MiXCR, one entry per CDR3 protein. The sample contains 55,000 or so distinct CDR3 sequences, roughly 7.4% of which appear only once. Sequencing was carried out using blood, either unsorted or a sorted T cell fraction (not recorded which). These receptors came from a female donor with ankylosing spondylitis or in good health (not recorded which).

The table lists this clonotype with many counts. The CDR3 loop is CASSLAGSRTDTQYF. CDR3 DNA sequence: TGTGCCAGCAGCTTGGCAGGGTCGAGGACAGATACGCAGTATTTT. The chain employs TRBV5-4 and TRBJ2-3, with D perhaps matching TRBD1 (5 bases). Germline loops: CDR1 SGHNT, CDR2 YYREEE (reference sequence). Trimming pared 0 bases from V and 3 bases from J, leaving 11 bases between. The CDR3 spans 15 residues.

This clonotype was detected many times. This chain links TRBV12-3 or TRBV12-4 with TRBJ2-3, with D maybe TRBD2 (5 bases). V lost 6 bases to trimming and J lost 8 bases, with 18 bases between them. This CDR3 is built from 14 residues. The CDR3: CASRARGAQITQYF. The CDR3 coding sequence is TGTGCCAGCAGGGCCCGGGGAGCACAGATTACGCAGTATTTT.

This chain uses TRBV7-9 with TRBJ2-7, with 7 bases fitting TRBD1. The CDR3 is 16 residues long. V lost 5 bases and J lost 1; bases outside the gene matches: 11. Germline V CDR1 and CDR2: SEHNR, FQNEAQ (reference sequence). The CDR3 DNA reads TGTGCCAGCAGCCCCCGGATGGGGACAGAGTCCTACGAGCAGTACGTC. Protein product: CASSPRMGTESYEQYV.

This clonotype was counted ten times or more. This chain uses TRBV6-5 with TRBJ1-1, with a tentative D call TRBD1 (5 bases). The germline V gene has CDR1 MNHEY and CDR2 SVGAGI. CDR3 length equals 14 residues. V lost 2 bases, J lost 10 bases, and 17 bases lay in between. The CDR3 bases are TGTGCCAGCAGTTACCTTGACGGCAGTGGGGCAGCTTTCTTT. Translated, it gives CASSYLDGSGAAFF.

The chain recombines TRBV5-1 with TRBJ2-3, with 7 bases lining up with TRBD1. V shed 0 bases and J 1 base; nucleotides not matched to a gene: 5. The length of the CDR3 is 16 residues. CDR1 SGHRS and CDR2 YFSETQ come from the germline V gene. The CDR3 region has the DNA TGCGCCAGCAGCTTGGTAGGGGGCGAGGGCACAGATACGCAGTATTTT. It is translated as CASSLVGGEGTDTQYF.

This clonotype was observed at least ten times. The chain couples TRBV10-3 to TRBJ1-1, with D perhaps matching TRBD1 (6 bases). Germline V lookup: CDR1 ENHRY, CDR2 SYGVKD. V was cut by 0 bases and J by 4 bases, with 18 bases left in between. CDR3 length: 17 residues. CDR3 loop: CAISESMGAAGSTEAFF. In DNA form, the CDR3 reads TGTGCCATCAGTGAGTCGATGGGGGCTGCCGGAAGCACTGAAGCTTTCTTT.

This clonotype was found many times. The chain employs TRBV11-2 and TRBJ1-5; 7 bases match TRBD1. Germline V CDR1 and CDR2: SGHAT, FQNNGV. This CDR3 region has 18 residues. The trim removed 0 bases at V and 2 bases at J, leaving 10 bases unmatched. CDR3 DNA sequence: TGTGCCAGCAGCTTAGATCATCGTGAGGGGGCGGGCAATCAGCCCCAGCATTTT. Protein: CASSLDHREGAGNQPQHF.

The chain has TRBV7-9 and TRBJ2-7, with D maybe TRBD2 (5 bases). Trimming left V 0 bases short and J 2 bases short, with 11 bases between. The germline V gene has CDR1 SEHNR and CDR2 FQNEAQ (reference sequence). The CDR3 is 15 amino acids. CDR3 DNA sequence: TGTGCCAGCAGCTTAGCGGACTCCATGGCCTACGAGCAGTACTTC. It specifies CASSLADSMAYEQYF. Full variable domain (outside the CDR3, taken from reference TRBV7-9 and TRBJ2-7): DTGVSQNPRHKITKRGQNVTFRCDPISEHNRLYWYRQTLGQGPEFLTYFQNEAQLEKSRLLSDRFSAERPKGSFSTLEIQRTEQGDSAMYLCASSLADSMAYEQYFGPGTRLTVT.

This clonotype was counted many times. The chain links TRBV12-3 or TRBV12-4 to TRBJ1-4; D unclear. This CDR3 has 12 amino acids. Trimming took 6 bases from V and 8 from J, leaving 10 bases between them. CDR3 DNA sequence: TGTGCCAGCAGCCCGATCGGGGAAAAACTGTTTTTT. It translates to CASSPIGEKLFF.

This clonotype has ten or more counts. The chain uses TRBV6-5 and TRBJ2-1; D ambiguous. Trimming removed 2 bases from V and 0 bases from J, with 5 bases in between. Per the germline V gene, CDR1 is MNHEY and CDR2 is SVGAGI. This CDR3 has 14 residues. The CDR3: CASSYDYSYNEQFF. Here the CDR3 DNA reads TGTGCCAGCAGTTACGATTACTCCTACAATGAGCAGTTCTTC.

This clonotype was picked up many times. The chain links TRBV5-5 to TRBJ2-4; tentatively, D is TRBD2 (6 bases). Trimming removed 1 base at V and 7 bases at J, with 12 bases between. CDR1 is SGHKS and CDR2 is YYEKEE in the germline V gene (reference sequence). This CDR3 is 14 amino acids long. CDR3 residues: CASSLWVGRNIQYF. The CDR3 DNA follows: TGTGCCAGCAGCTTGTGGGTGGGGAGGAACATTCAGTACTTC.

This clonotype was seen a few times. The rearrangement links TRBV29-1 to TRBJ2-2, with D uncertain. Germline V gene data show CDR1 as SQVTM and CDR2 as ANQGSEA. This CDR3 contains 13 residues. The ends were cut back, 4 bases at V and 0 bases at J, with 6 bases in the middle. In DNA, the CDR3 is TGCAGCGTTGTGGGGTCGAACACCGGGGAGCTGTTTTTT. Translating gives CSVVGSNTGELFF.

The chain links TRBV27 to TRBJ2-2; 11 bases fit TRBD2. The J segment lost 0 bases and the V segment lost 8 bases, leaving 2 bases of the junction unmatched. The CDR3 consists of 15 residues. The germline gives CDR1 MNHEY, CDR2 SMNVEV (reference sequence). The CDR3 DNA reads TGTGCCAGCCTAGCGGGGGGACCGAACACCGGGGAGCTGTTTTTT. Its protein product is CASLAGGPNTGELFF.

This clonotype appeared many times. The V call is TRBV20-1, the J call TRBJ1-5; perhaps TRBD1 as D (5 bases). Germline V lookup: CDR1 DFQATT, CDR2 SNEGSKA (reference sequence). This CDR3 is built from 14 residues. With 1 base removed from V and 4 bases from J, the gap between germline ends came to 11 bases. This CDR3 reads CSARGQLDNQPQHF. The CDR3 DNA is TGCAGTGCTAGAGGACAGCTAGATAATCAGCCCCAGCATTTT.

The table lists this clonotype with many counts. The V and J genes are TRBV4-1 and TRBJ2-1; the match to TRBD2 covers 8 bases. V lost 3 bases to trimming and J lost 4 bases; unmatched junction nucleotides: 8. The CDR3 contains 16 residues. Per germline, CDR1 MGHRA and CDR2 YSYEKL. CDR3 coding DNA: TGCGCCAGCAGCCAGCAACCGGGACTAGAATACAATGAGCAGTTCTTC. Protein: CASSQQPGLEYNEQFF.

In its sample, this clonotype was seen many times. This chain connects TRBV12-3 or TRBV12-4 to TRBJ2-2, with 8 bases aligning to TRBD1. The J segment lost 7 bases and the V segment lost 4 bases, leaving 11 bases of the junction unmatched. This CDR3 is 16 amino acids long. The CDR3 reads CASSSPGQEVVGELFF. CDR3 DNA sequence: TGTGCCAGCAGTTCCCCGGGACAGGAAGTAGTCGGGGAGCTGTTTTTT.

Ten or more counts support this clonotype. V gene TRBV20-1 combines with J gene TRBJ1-2; D is possibly TRBD1 (5 bases). The ends were cut back, 3 bases at V and 1 base at J, with 12 bases in the middle. The CDR3 extends over 14 amino acids. Germline V lookup: CDR1 DFQATT, CDR2 SNEGSKA (reference sequence). CDR3 sequence reads: CSASEGTLNYGYTF. CDR3 bases: TGCAGTGCTAGCGAGGGGACTCTTAACTATGGCTACACCTTC.

This clonotype was counted at least ten times. This chain connects TRBV18 to TRBJ2-5; TRBD2 agrees at 13 bases. The CDR3 has 17 residues. J gave up 5 bases and V 3 bases, and 9 bases lay outside the gene matches. Germline CDR1 reads KGHSH; CDR2 reads LQKENI. The CDR3 nucleotides read TGTGCCAGCTCACCCAGGACTAGCGGGGGCCCCACGGAGACCCAGTACTTC. Its protein product is CASSPRTSGGPTETQYF.

This chain connects TRBV27 to TRBJ2-7; a possible D gene is TRBD1 (6 bases). With 5 bases removed from V and 6 bases from J, the gap between germline ends came to 11 bases. This CDR3 has 12 residues. Germline assignment: CDR1 MNHEY and CDR2 SMNVEV (reference sequence). The CDR3 nucleotides read TGTGCCAGCAGTGACAGGTTTGGCGAGCAGTACGTC. It codes for CASSDRFGEQYV.

This clonotype occurred a few times. V gene TRBV6-6 combines with J gene TRBJ1-1; D not resolved. Germline CDR1 is MNHNY and CDR2 is SVGAGI (reference sequence). The CDR3 has 12 residues. Trimming stripped 6 bases from V and 5 bases from J, with 10 bases between. This CDR3 reads CASSPEATEAFF. The CDR3, as DNA: TGTGCCAGCAGCCCTGAGGCAACTGAAGCTTTCTTT.

This clonotype was counted many times. Germline and junction disagree at one end, which may indicate a read error. The chain links TRBV5-6 to TRBJ1-1; possibly TRBD1 for D (5 bases). This CDR3 spans 12 amino acids. The germline V gene encodes CDR1 SGHDT and CDR2 YYEEEE. The CDR3 spells CVSSKTASEAFF. CDR3 nucleotides: TGTGTCAGCAGTAAGACAGCCTCTGAAGCTTTCTTT.

As concerns this clonotype: This may arise from a read error, as a much more abundant clone is one base away. V is TRBV28 and J is TRBJ2-7; unclear D gene. Germline assignment: CDR1 MDHEN and CDR2 SYDVKM. V lost 6 bases and J lost 4, with 16 bases in between. The CDR3 sequence is 14 residues long. In DNA, the CDR3 is TGTGCCAGCAGCGCTGGGGTAACCACATACGAGCAGTACGTC. Translation gives CASSAGVTTYEQYV.

In this sample, this clonotype turned up a few times. The V gene is TRBV7-2, the J gene TRBJ1-2, with D unclear. The length of the CDR3 is 14 residues. Germline CDR1 is SGHTA and CDR2 is FQGNSA. V lost 3 bases, J lost 5 bases, and 13 bases lay in between. The CDR3 spells CASSFFDPLYGYTF. CDR3 DNA sequence: TGTGCCAGCAGCTTCTTCGACCCTCTGTATGGCTACACCTTC.

This clonotype appeared many times. Here the CDR3 DNA reads TGTGCCAGCAGTCAACAGGGTGGGCCCCAGCATTTT. It yields the protein CASSQQGGPQHF. V gene TRBV28 combines with J gene TRBJ1-5; a possible D gene is TRBD1 (6 bases). V was clipped by 5 bases and J by 9 bases, with 11 bases between them. This CDR3 is 12 amino acids long. The germline gives CDR1 MDHEN, CDR2 SYDVKM.

In its sample, this clonotype was seen many times. DNA for the CDR3: TGTGCCAGCAAGGTTTGGGACAGTTCCTACGAGCAGTACTTC. Its translation is CASKVWDSSYEQYF. The chain is built from TRBV2 and TRBJ2-7; 7 bases are a match to TRBD1. This CDR3 region has 14 residues. CDR1 SNHLY and CDR2 FYNNEI come from the germline V gene. Trimming removed 7 bases from V and 1 base from J; junction bases left unmatched: 7.

This clonotype was found many times. The chain couples TRBV5-1 to TRBJ2-1, with TRBD1 matching 7 bases. CDR1 SGHRS and CDR2 YFSETQ come from the germline V gene. This CDR3 is built from 16 residues. V lost 4 bases and J lost 2; bases outside the gene matches: 9. This chain's CDR3 is CASSAYRGLAYNEQFF. For the CDR3, the DNA is TGCGCCAGCAGCGCCTACAGGGGTTTGGCCTACAATGAGCAGTTCTTC.

The sample holds many counts of this clonotype. V gene TRBV7-3 combines with J gene TRBJ2-3; D is unclear. The CDR3 has 12 residues. The ends were cut back, 5 bases at V and 2 bases at J, with 5 bases in the middle. Germline CDR1 reads SGHTA; CDR2 reads FQGTGA. CDR3 nucleotides: TGTGCCAGCAGCGCCAACACAGATACGCAGTATTTT. Translated: CASSANTDTQYF.